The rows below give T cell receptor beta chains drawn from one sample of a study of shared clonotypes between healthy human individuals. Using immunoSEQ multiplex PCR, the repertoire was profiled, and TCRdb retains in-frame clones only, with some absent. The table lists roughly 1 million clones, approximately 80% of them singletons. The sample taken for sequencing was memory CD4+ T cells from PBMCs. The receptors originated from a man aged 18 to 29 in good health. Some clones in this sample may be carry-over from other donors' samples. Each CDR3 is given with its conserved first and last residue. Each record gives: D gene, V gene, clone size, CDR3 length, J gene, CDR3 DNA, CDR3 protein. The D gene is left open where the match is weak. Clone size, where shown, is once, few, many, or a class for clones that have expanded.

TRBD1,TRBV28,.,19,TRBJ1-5,TGTGCCAGCAGTTTAATCCGGACAGGGGTTGGGGGTGGCAATCAGCCCCAGCATTTT,CASSLIRTGVGGGNQPQHF
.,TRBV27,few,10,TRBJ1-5,TGTGCCAGCAGTTCGACGTCCCAGCATTTT,CASSSTSQHF
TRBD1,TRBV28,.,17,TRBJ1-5,TGTGCCAGCAGTATACGGGACAGGGTATATAGCAATCAGCCCCAGCATTTT,CASSIRDRVYSNQPQHF
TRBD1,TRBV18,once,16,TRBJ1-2,TGTGCCAGCTCACCACCAGGTGGGACAGGGGTTCGGGGCTACACCTTC,CASSPPGGTGVRGYTF
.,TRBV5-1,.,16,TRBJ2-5,TGCGCCAGCAGCTTGGCCATACTAGGGGGTGGGGAGACCCAGTACTTC,CASSLAILGGGETQYF
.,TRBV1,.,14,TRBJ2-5,TGCACCAGCAGCCAAGATCTAGTCCTAGAGACCCAGTACTTC,CTSSQDLVLETQYF
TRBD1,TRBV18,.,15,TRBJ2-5,TGTGCCAGCTCACCGGACAGGGCGGGAAGGGAGACCCAGTACTTC,CASSPDRAGRETQYF
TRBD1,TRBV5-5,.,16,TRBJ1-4,TGTGCCAGCAGCTTTGGGCCGGACAGGGATTATGAAAAACTGTTTTTT,CASSFGPDRDYEKLFF
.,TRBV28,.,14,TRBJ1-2,TGTGCCAGCAGTACCCATGAGTCGGGCTATGGCTACACCTTC,CASSTHESGYGYTF
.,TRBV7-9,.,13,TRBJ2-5,TGTGCCAGCAGCTTAGGAGGTCGGGAGACCCAGTACTTC,CASSLGGRETQYF
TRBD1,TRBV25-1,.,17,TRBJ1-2,TGTGCCAGCAGTGAACCTGGGACAGCTAATGAAGTCTCTGGCTACACCTTC,CASSEPGTANEVSGYTF
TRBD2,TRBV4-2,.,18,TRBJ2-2,TGTGCCAGCAGCCCTGGGACTAGCGGGAGTCTGGGCACCGGGGAGCTGTTTTTT,CASSPGTSGSLGTGELFF
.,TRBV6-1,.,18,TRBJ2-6,TGTGCCAGCAGTGTTCTAAGGGGCGTCGGAACTGGGGCCAACGTCCTGACTTTC,CASSVLRGVGTGANVLTF
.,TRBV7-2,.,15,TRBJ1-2,TGTGCCAGCAGCTTAGGGGCCAGTCCTGACTATGGCTACACCTTC,CASSLGASPDYGYTF
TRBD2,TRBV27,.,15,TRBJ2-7,TGTGCCAGCAGTTCCCCGGGAGGCCTTTCCTACGAGCAGTACTTC,CASSSPGGLSYEQYF
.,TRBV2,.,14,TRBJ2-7,TGTGCCAGCAGTGTTCAGGGACGGCTTTACGAGCAGTACTTC,CASSVQGRLYEQYF
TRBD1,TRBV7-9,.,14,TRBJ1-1,TGTGCCAGCAGCTCCTGGACAGGGTTGACTGAAGCTTTCTTT,CASSSWTGLTEAFF
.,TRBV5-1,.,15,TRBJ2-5,TGCGCCAGCACCGACGCCTTACTAGTGGACGAGACCCAGTACTTC,CASTDALLVDETQYF
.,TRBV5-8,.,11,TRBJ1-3,TGTGCCAGCAGACAACAGGGCCCCATATATTTT,CASRQQGPIYF
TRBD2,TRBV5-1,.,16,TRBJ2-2,TGCGCCAGCAGCCTGAGGTCCGGGAGGAGCACCGGGGAGCTGTTTTTT,CASSLRSGRSTGELFF
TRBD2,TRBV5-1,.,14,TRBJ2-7,TGCGCCAGCAGAGCCCTAGCGGGAAGGGGCGAGCAGTACTTC,CASRALAGRGEQYF
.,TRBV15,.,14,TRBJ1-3,TGTGCCACCGGGCGAGAGGGAACTGGAAACACCATATATTTT,CATGREGTGNTIYF
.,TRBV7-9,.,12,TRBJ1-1,TGTGCCAGCAGCTCCCCGGGCGGCGCAGCTTTCTTT,CASSSPGGAAFF
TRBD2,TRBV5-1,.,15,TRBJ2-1,TGCGCCAGCAGCTTCGTGGCGGGAGGCTACAATGAGCAGTTCTTC,CASSFVAGGYNEQFF
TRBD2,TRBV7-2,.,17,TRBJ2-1,TGTGCCAGCAGCCTCCTACTTAATCTAGCGGGAGAAGGTGAGCAGTTCTTC,CASSLLLNLAGEGEQFF